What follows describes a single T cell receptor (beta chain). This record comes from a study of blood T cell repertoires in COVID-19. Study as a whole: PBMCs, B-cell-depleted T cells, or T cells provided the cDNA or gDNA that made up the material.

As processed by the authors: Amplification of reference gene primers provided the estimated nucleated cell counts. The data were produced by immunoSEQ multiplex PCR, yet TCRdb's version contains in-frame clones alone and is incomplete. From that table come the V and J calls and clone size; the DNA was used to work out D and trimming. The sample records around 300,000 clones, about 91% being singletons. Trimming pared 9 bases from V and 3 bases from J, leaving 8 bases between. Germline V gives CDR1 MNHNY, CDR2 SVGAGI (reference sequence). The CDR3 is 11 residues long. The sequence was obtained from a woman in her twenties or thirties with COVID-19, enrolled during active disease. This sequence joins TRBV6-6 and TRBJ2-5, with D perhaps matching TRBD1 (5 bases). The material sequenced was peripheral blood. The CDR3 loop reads CARGHKETQYF. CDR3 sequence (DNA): TGTGCCAGAGGACATAAAGAGACCCAGTACTTC.